This entry concerns a single TCR beta chain. Germline V gene sequence: CDR1 SGHTA, CDR2 FQGNSA. The germline V and J ends were trimmed by 1 base and 2 bases, with 12 bases remaining between them. The CDR3 length is 16 residues. The sample belongs to a study of control samples from healthy donors and cancer patients. Data came from immunoSEQ multiplex PCR; TCRdb stores just in-frame clones and leaves some out. The sample includes about 120,000 clones, about 93% seen only once; the top ten take 1.7%. The genes are TRBV7-2 and TRBJ2-1; D might be TRBD2 (6 bases). The sample was PBMCs. This clonotype originated in a man aged 45-60 years with head and neck cancer. DNA for the CDR3: TGTGCCAGCAGCTTAGGGAGCGGGCCCCCCTACAATGAGCAGTTCTTC. It translates to CASSLGSGPPYNEQFF.